The clone carrying this T cell receptor (beta chain) was observed once. The antigen is undetermined. Other DNA sequences within the sample encode an identical CDR3. CDR1 and CDR2 (germline): ENHRY, SYGVKD. The CDR3 spans 11 residues. The V gene lost 7 bases and the J gene lost 3 bases, with 6 bases spanning the gap. The sample is drawn from a study of PD-1 blockade in classical Hodgkin lymphoma. The table came from immunoSEQ multiplex PCR; TCRdb's copy has only in-frame clones and leaves some out. The sample gives more than 40,000 clones, roughly three quarters of which show up once; around 19% is in the top ten. Indicated time point: cycle 4 day 1 (C4D1), after five to seven weeks of nivolumab. Each patient relapsed following autologous stem cell transplantation, and prior brentuximab vedotin exposure differed. Best outcomes ranged across complete response, partial response and progressive disease.

The study, taken as a whole, reports: Differences between repertoires have undefined causes, possibly disease activity or prior therapy. Newly diagnosed and completely responding patients shared comparable baseline diversity. There was a significant rise in CD4+ TCR diversity by C4D1, with no such rise for CD8+.

Sequenced material: peripheral blood mononuclear cells (PBMCs), taken before the fourth cycle of nivolumab. The origin of this receptor is a human donor with classical Hodgkin lymphoma. This chain uses TRBV10-3 with TRBJ2-5; D is unresolved. The CDR3 region has the DNA TGTGCCATCAAACCAAAAGAGACCCAGTACTTC. Translation: CAIKPKETQYF.